This TCR beta chain comes out of a study of cytomegalovirus exposure and HLA in healthy donors. On the study more broadly: Most genotyped donors, about 81% of around 370, had Caucasian-associated genetic ancestry.

PCR primers comprised 60 Vbeta and 13 Jbeta primers. Original analysis: Roughly 81 million unique TCR beta chains, roughly 10 million shared, were counted in a later analysis. Profiling relied on immunoSEQ multiplex PCR, and the TCRdb table lists in-frame clones only, not all of them. Clonal size and the V and J genes are those of that table, whereas D and trimming came from the DNA. This table holds under 150,000 clones, approximately 9% found once. Germline V gene sequence: CDR1 LGHNA, CDR2 YNFKEQ. V dropped 1 base and J dropped 3 bases, with 11 bases sitting between them. This CDR3 is 15 amino acids long.

The chain carries TRBV4-2 and TRBJ2-3; a weak D match, TRBD2 (6 bases). Material for sequencing was PBMCs. The source of this sequence is a male donor in good health and CMV-seronegative. The CDR3 sequence is CASSQGEEGTDTQYF. The DNA of the CDR3 is TGTGCCAGCAGCCAAGGGGAGGAAGGGACAGATACGCAGTATTTT.